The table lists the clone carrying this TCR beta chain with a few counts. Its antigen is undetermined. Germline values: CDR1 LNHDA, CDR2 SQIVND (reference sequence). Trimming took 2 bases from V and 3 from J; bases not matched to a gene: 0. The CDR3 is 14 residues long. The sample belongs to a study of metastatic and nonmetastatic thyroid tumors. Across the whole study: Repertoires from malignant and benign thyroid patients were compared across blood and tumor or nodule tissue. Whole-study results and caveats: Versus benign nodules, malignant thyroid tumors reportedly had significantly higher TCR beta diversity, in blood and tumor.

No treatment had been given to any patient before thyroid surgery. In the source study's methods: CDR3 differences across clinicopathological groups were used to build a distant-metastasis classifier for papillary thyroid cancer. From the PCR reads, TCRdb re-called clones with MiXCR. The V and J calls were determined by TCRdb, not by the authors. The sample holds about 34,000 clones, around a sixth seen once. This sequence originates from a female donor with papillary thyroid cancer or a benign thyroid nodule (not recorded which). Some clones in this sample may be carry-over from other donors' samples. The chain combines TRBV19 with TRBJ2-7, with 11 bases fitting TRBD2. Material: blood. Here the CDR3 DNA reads TGTGCCAGTAGTATAACTAGCGGGAGCTACGAGCAGTACTTC. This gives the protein CASSITSGSYEQYF.